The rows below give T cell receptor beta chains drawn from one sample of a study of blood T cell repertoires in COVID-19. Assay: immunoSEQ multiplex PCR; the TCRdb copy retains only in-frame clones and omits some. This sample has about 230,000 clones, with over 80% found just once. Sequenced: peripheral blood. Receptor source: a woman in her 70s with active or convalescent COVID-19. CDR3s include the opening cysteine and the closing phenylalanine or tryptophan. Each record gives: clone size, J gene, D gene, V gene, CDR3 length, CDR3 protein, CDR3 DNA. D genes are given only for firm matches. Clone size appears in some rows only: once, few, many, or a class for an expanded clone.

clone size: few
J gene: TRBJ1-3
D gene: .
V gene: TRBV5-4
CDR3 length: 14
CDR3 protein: CASSLAGAGNTIYF
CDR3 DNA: TGTGCCAGCAGCTTGGCAGGGGCTGGAAACACCATATATTTT

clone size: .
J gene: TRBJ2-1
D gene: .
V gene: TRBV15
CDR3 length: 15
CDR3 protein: CATSTGLSSYNEQFF
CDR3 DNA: TGTGCCACCAGCACAGGACTTAGCTCCTACAATGAGCAGTTCTTC

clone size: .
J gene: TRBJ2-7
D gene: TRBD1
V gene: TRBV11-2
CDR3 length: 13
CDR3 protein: CASRAPGGGEQYF
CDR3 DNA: TGTGCCAGCAGAGCCCCAGGGGGCGGTGAGCAGTACTTC

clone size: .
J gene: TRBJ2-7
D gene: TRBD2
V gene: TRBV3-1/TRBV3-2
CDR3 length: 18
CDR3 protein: CASSHGPFAREKHYEQYF
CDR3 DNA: TGTGCCAGCAGCCATGGACCCTTTGCGCGGGAGAAACACTACGAGCAGTACTTC

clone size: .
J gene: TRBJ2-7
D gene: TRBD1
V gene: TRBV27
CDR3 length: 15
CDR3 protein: CASSRTGLYSYEQYF
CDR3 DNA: TGTGCCAGCAGCAGGACAGGGCTTTATTCCTACGAGCAGTACTTC

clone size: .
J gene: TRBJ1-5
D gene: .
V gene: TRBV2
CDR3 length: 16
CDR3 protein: CASSDNRAGPYQPQHF
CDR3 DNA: TGTGCCAGCAGTGATAACAGGGCCGGCCCTTATCAGCCCCAGCATTTT

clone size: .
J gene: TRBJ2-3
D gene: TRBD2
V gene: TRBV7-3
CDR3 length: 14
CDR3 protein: CASSLAGRADTQYF
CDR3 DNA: TGTGCCAGCAGCTTGGCCGGGAGGGCAGATACGCAGTATTTT

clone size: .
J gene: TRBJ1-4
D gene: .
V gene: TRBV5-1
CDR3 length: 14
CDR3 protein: CASSFGQRDEKLFF
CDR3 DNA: TGCGCCAGCAGCTTTGGACAAAGAGATGAAAAACTGTTTTTT

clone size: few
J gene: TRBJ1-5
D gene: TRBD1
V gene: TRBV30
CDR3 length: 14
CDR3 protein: CAWTGQGGNQPQHF
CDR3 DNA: TGTGCCTGGACCGGACAGGGAGGAAATCAGCCCCAGCATTTT

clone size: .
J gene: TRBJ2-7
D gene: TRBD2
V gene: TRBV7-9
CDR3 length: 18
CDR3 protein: CASSFQRAGGPRSYEQYF
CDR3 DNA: TGTGCCAGCAGCTTTCAACGAGCGGGAGGGCCACGGTCCTACGAGCAGTACTTC